This record looks at one T cell receptor (beta chain) sequence and its context. The antigen is undetermined. The sample comes from a study of T cell responses to AZD1222 COVID-19 vaccine. Study information: Pooling of second doses given at about 4 or about 12 weeks was done. Findings and limits, study-wide: Clonal diversity was possibly underestimated; the donors were predominantly white British and more often female. After two AZD1222 doses, spike-specific TCR breadth and depth rose versus day 0. The peak T cell response came first, and repertoires were sampled only after it.

This CDR3 has 14 residues. Germline loops: CDR1 SGHTS, CDR2 YDEGEE. The V end lost 3 bases, the J end lost 8 bases, and 17 bases lay between the germline ends. Generated by immunoSEQ multiplex PCR, the TCRdb table keeps only in-frame clones and is missing some. The sample gives 130,000 or so clones, 85% to 90% of which show up once; around 30% is in the top ten. The TCR was taken from an adult in good health. This rearrangement joins TRBV5-8 to TRBJ1-2; D is unresolved. Sequencing was performed on peripheral blood, taken on day 0 of AZD1222 vaccination. The CDR3 here is CASSSILWTGGYTF. CDR3 sequence (DNA): TGTGCCAGCAGCTCTATTCTTTGGACGGGAGGCTACACCTTC.